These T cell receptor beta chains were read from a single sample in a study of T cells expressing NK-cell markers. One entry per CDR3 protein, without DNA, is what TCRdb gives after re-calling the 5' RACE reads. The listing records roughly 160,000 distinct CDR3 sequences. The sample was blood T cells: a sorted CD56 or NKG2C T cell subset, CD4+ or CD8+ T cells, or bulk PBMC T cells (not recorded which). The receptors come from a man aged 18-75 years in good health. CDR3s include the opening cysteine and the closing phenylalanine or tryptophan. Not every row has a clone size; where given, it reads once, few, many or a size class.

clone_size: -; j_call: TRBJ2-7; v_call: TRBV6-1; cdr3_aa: CASSEQPGGFSYEQYF
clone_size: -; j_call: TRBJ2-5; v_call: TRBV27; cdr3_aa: CASSLDRERLKTQYF
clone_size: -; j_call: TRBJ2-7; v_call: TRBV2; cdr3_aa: CASSVDASVYEQYF
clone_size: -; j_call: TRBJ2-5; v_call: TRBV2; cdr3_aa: CAAVVGGETQYF
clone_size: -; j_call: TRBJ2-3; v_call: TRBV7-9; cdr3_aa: CASSSAGRSGTDTQYF
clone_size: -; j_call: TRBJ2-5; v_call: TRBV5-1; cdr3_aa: CASSLGGQRETQYF
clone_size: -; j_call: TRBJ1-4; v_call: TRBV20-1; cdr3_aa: CSARDLSGQGLTNEKLFF
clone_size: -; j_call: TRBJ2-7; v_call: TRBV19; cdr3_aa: CASSETATYEQYF
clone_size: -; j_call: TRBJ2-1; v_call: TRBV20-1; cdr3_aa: CSATGTKVGNEQFF
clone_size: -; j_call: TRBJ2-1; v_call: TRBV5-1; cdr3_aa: CASSLRLGGETYNEQFF
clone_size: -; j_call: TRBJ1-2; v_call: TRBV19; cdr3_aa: CASRPGPSGGYTF
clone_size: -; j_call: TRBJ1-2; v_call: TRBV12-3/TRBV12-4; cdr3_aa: CASSQGWYGYTF
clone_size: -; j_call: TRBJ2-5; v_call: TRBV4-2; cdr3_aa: CASSQEIAGGVETQYF
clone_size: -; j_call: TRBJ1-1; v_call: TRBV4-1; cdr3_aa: CASSQEGLGEEGEAFF
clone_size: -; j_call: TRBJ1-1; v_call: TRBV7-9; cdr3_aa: CASSLVVEWETEAFF
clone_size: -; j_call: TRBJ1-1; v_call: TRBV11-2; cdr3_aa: CASSLYRENTEAFF
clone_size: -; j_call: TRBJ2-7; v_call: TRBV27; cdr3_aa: CASSSLLADNYEQYF
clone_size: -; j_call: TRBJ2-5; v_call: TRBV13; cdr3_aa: CASSMGQGANQETQYF
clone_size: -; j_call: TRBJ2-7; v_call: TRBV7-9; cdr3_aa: CASSLDGRPSYEQYF
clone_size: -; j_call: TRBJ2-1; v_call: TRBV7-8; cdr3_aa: CASSLEGGSYNEQFF
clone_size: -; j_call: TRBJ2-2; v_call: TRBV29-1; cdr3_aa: CSATKGSGARGTGELFF
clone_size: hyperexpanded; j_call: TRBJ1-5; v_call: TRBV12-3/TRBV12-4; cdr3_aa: CASSYGRIPNQPQHF
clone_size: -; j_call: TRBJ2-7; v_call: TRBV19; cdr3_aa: CASSMTGTHWEQYF
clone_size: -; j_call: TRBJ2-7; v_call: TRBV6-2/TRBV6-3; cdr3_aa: CASSFWVGYEQYF
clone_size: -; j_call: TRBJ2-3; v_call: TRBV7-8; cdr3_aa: CASSSSGGAIDTQYF
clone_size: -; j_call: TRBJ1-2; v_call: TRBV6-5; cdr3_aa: CASSYVGDRGHGYTF
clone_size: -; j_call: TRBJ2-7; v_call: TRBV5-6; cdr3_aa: CASSYKTGAYEQYF
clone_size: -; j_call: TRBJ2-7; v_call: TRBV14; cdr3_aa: CASSAGTGYEQYF
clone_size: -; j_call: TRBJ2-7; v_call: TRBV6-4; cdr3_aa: CASNQLGANASGGYEQYF
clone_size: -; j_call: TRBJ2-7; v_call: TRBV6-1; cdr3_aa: CASSALPDYEQYF
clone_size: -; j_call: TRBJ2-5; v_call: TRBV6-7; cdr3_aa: CASSSFGPYFPEQETQYF
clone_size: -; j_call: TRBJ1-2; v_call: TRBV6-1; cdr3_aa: CASSEATVPGGYTF
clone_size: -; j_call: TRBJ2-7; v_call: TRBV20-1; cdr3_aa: CSATTGRNYEQYF
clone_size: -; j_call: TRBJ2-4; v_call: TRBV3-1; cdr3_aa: CASSQDSVAKNIQYF
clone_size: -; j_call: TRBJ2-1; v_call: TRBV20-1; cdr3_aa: CSARGGVAARVEQFF
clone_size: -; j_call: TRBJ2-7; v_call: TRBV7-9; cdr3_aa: CASSLIGRVGEQYF
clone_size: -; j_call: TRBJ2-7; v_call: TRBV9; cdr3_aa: CASSVGGQGGYEQYF
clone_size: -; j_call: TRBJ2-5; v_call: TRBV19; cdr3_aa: CASSTEGRHQETQYF
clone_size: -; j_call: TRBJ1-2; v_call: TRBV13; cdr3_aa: CASSFKGVGPGYTF
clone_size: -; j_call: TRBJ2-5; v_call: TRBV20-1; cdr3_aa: CSARDLLQGYTAQYF
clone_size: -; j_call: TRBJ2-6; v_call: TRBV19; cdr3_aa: CASSWSLGPSGANVLTF
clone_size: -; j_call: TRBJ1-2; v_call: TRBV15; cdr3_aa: CATSARQGDYGYTF
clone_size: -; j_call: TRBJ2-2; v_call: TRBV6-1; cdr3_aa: CASRGPGTTGELFF
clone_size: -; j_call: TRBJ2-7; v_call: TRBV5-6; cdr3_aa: CASNSGGTGNYKQYF
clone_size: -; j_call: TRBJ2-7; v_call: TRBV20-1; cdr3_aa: CSATGQVQYEQYF
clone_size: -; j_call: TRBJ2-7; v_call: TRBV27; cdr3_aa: CASSLSSGQVYEQYF
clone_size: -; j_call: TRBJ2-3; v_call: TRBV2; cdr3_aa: CASSKGWALTDTQYF
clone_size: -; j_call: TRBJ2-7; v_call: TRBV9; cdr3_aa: CASSVAGSEQYF
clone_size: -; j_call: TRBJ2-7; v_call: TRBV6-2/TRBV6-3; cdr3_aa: CASSISGGTYEQYF
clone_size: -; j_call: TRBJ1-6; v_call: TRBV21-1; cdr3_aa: CASSTEGHRNSPLHF
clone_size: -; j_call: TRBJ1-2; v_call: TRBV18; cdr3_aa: CASSPHKALNYGYTF
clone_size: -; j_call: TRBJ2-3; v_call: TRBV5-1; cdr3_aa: CASSLAVLDTQYF
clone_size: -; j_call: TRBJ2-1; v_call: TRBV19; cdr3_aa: CASKMGLSSYNEQFF